Listed below are T cell receptor beta chains from one sample, sequenced in a study of shared clonotypes between healthy human individuals. Produced via immunoSEQ multiplex PCR; TCRdb's table is partial and in-frame only. The table shows about 2.4 million clones, with around 90% occurring only once. Source material: naive CD4+ T cells sorted from blood. These receptors all come from a young man in good health. CDR3s include the opening cysteine and the closing phenylalanine or tryptophan. A D gene is named only where the DNA matches it firmly. A clone size is listed for some rows: how often the clone was seen (once, few, many), or a class if it is expanded.

clone_size,j_call,d_call,v_call,cdr3_aa,cdr3_nt
.,TRBJ2-3,TRBD2,TRBV2,CASSVSSGDPTDTQYF,TGTGCCAGCAGTGTCTCTAGCGGGGACCCCACAGATACGCAGTATTTT
.,TRBJ1-4,.,TRBV30,CAWSAPGEKLFF,TGTGCCTGGAGCGCCCCGGGAGAAAAACTGTTTTTT
.,TRBJ1-2,.,TRBV7-9,CASSLVGQPRDYGYTF,TGTGCCAGCAGCTTAGTCGGACAGCCCCGTGACTATGGCTACACCTTC
.,TRBJ2-7,TRBD2,TRBV5-1,CASSPTSGTSYEQYF,TGCGCCAGCAGCCCTACTAGCGGGACCTCCTACGAGCAGTACTTC
.,TRBJ1-1,TRBD1,TRBV28,CASSVRQGIGTEAFF,TGTGCCAGCAGTGTTCGACAGGGGATCGGCACTGAAGCTTTCTTT
once,TRBJ1-1,.,TRBV10-3,CAISVTQNTEAFF,TGTGCCATCAGTGTAACCCAGAACACTGAAGCTTTCTTT
.,TRBJ2-2,.,TRBV30,CAWSADTGELFF,TGTGCCTGGAGCGCAGACACCGGGGAGCTGTTTTTT
.,TRBJ2-7,.,TRBV6-5,CASSYSMQPGAYEQYF,TGTGCCAGCAGTTACTCGATGCAGCCCGGGGCCTACGAGCAGTACTTC
.,TRBJ1-2,.,TRBV5-4,CASSVSGTYGYTF,TGTGCCAGCAGCGTGTCGGGGACCTATGGCTACACCTTC
.,TRBJ2-4,TRBD2,TRBV10-3,CAISEPGRGGNIQYF,TGTGCCATCAGTGAGCCGGGACGGGGAGGGAACATTCAGTACTTC
.,TRBJ1-2,.,TRBV19,CASSFRSGWNYGYTF,TGTGCCAGTAGCTTTCGGTCGGGATGGAACTATGGCTACACCTTC
.,TRBJ1-2,.,TRBV5-1,CASSLDRGAVYGYTF,TGCGCCAGCAGCTTGGATAGGGGCGCGGTCTATGGCTACACCTTC
.,TRBJ2-3,.,TRBV7-2,CASSFSGAPTDTQYF,TGTGCCAGCAGCTTTTCAGGGGCGCCCACAGATACGCAGTATTTT
.,TRBJ2-5,.,TRBV18,CASSPPVDETQYF,TGTGCCAGCTCACCACCGGTCGATGAGACCCAGTACTTC
few,TRBJ1-5,.,TRBV19,CASSTLQSNQPQHF,TGTGCCAGTAGCACCCTCCAGAGCAATCAGCCCCAGCATTTT
.,TRBJ2-5,TRBD2,TRBV11-3,CASSLVAGETQYF,TGTGCCAGCAGCTTAGTAGCGGGAGAGACCCAGTACTTC
.,TRBJ1-5,.,TRBV18,CASSQDNNQPQHF,TGTGCCAGCTCACAGGACAACAATCAGCCCCAGCATTTT
.,TRBJ2-7,.,TRBV7-2,CASSPPPGLSYEQYF,TGTGCCAGCAGCCCCCCCCCGGGACTGAGCTACGAGCAGTACTTC
.,TRBJ2-5,.,TRBV5-6,CASSLEGRDQETQYF,TGTGCCAGCAGCTTGGAAGGCAGGGACCAAGAGACCCAGTACTTC
.,TRBJ2-3,.,TRBV7-2,CASRASLDTQYF,TGTGCCAGCAGGGCCTCCCTAGATACGCAGTATTTT
.,TRBJ2-2,.,TRBV27,CASSLSGAGAHTGELFF,TGTGCCAGCAGTTTATCGGGGGCGGGGGCCCACACCGGGGAGCTGTTTTTT
.,TRBJ1-1,TRBD1,TRBV7-2,CASSLGEQGAEGNTEAFF,TGTGCCAGCAGCTTAGGGGAACAGGGGGCGGAGGGGAACACTGAAGCTTTCTTT
.,TRBJ2-2,.,TRBV2,CASSEFQGGMNTGELFF,TGTGCCAGCAGTGAATTTCAGGGCGGGATGAACACCGGGGAGCTGTTTTTT
.,TRBJ2-7,TRBD1,TRBV7-8,CASSRAGTGEQYF,TGTGCCAGCAGCCGGGCGGGGACAGGGGAGCAGTACTTC
.,TRBJ1-6,.,TRBV6-1,CASSDSGLGFYSPLHF,TGTGCCAGCAGTGATAGTGGTCTGGGATTTTACTCACCCCTCCACTTT
.,TRBJ2-3,.,TRBV7-9,CASSPLFGGLSTDTQYF,TGTGCCAGCAGCCCCCTATTTGGGGGACTTAGCACAGATACGCAGTATTTT
.,TRBJ2-3,.,TRBV9,CASSVSPGDTQYF,TGTGCCAGCAGCGTATCCCCAGGGGATACGCAGTATTTT
.,TRBJ2-1,.,TRBV6-6,CASSYLVYNEQFF,TGTGCCAGCAGTTACCTAGTTTACAATGAGCAGTTCTTC
.,TRBJ2-7,TRBD1,TRBV9,CASSGYTGGEQYF,TGTGCCAGCAGCGGCTACACAGGGGGGGAGCAGTACTTC
.,TRBJ2-7,TRBD2,TRBV30,CAWSNGRERYEQYF,TGTGCCTGGAGTAACGGGAGGGAGCGCTACGAGCAGTACTTC
.,TRBJ2-7,.,TRBV7-9,CASSPGGRGYEQYF,TGTGCCAGCAGCCCAGGGGGGCGCGGCTACGAGCAGTACTTC
.,TRBJ2-5,.,TRBV9,CASSSGSLQGTQYF,TGTGCCAGCAGCTCAGGCTCCCTACAGGGGACCCAGTACTTC
few,TRBJ1-1,.,TRBV18,CASSPRGTGNTEAFF,TGTGCCAGCTCACCACGCGGGACGGGGAACACTGAAGCTTTCTTT
once,TRBJ2-1,.,TRBV5-1,CASSSPWAGDEQFF,TGCGCCAGCAGCTCCCCATGGGCTGGGGATGAGCAGTTCTTC
once,TRBJ2-5,TRBD2,TRBV15,CATSRDPGGETQYF,TGTGCCACCAGCAGAGATCCCGGGGGGGAGACCCAGTACTTC
.,TRBJ2-7,.,TRBV6-5,CASSYRTTGYEQYF,TGTGCCAGCAGTTACCGGACTACAGGCTACGAGCAGTACTTC
few,TRBJ1-3,.,TRBV9,CASAGTPGNTIYF,TGTGCCAGCGCCGGGACGCCTGGAAACACCATATATTTT
.,TRBJ2-1,.,TRBV29-1,CSAQEGEQFF,TGCAGCGCTCAAGAGGGAGAGCAGTTCTTC
.,TRBJ2-5,TRBD2,TRBV27,CASSLGSSSGLETQYF,TGTGCCAGCAGCCTAGGGAGTTCTAGCGGGTTAGAGACCCAGTACTTC
.,TRBJ1-2,.,TRBV7-2,CASSSHTNYGYTF,TGTGCCAGCAGCTCCCACACGAACTATGGCTACACCTTC
.,TRBJ2-3,.,TRBV4-1,CASSPLAGVGTDTQYF,TGCGCCAGCAGCCCCCTGGCAGGGGTTGGCACAGATACGCAGTATTTT